The present T cell receptor (beta chain) was sequenced within a study of blood T cell repertoires in COVID-19. Study as a whole: Sites in the United States, Italy and Spain provided acute and convalescent COVID-19 samples.

This CDR3 is 16 amino acids long. V shed 3 bases, J shed 5 bases, and the junction held 11 bases outside the gene matches. CDR1 MDHEN and CDR2 SYDVKM come from the germline V gene. Adults between roughly 18 and 89 years of age took part from fewer than 30 US areas. Participants were placed into cohorts based on the clinical history they reported. Produced via immunoSEQ multiplex PCR; TCRdb's table is partial and in-frame only. This sample has 200,000 to 250,000 clones, with 75% to 90% found just once. Sequences were obtained from PBMCs or T cells enriched from blood (not recorded which). This receptor was obtained from a young woman in a cohort exposed to, infected with or recovered from COVID-19 (not recorded which). This chain joins TRBV28 and TRBJ1-2; 8 bases are shared with TRBD1. CDR3 region: CASSLGRQGRGYGYTF. For the CDR3, the DNA is TGTGCCAGCAGTTTGGGGAGACAGGGGAGGGGGTATGGCTACACCTTC.